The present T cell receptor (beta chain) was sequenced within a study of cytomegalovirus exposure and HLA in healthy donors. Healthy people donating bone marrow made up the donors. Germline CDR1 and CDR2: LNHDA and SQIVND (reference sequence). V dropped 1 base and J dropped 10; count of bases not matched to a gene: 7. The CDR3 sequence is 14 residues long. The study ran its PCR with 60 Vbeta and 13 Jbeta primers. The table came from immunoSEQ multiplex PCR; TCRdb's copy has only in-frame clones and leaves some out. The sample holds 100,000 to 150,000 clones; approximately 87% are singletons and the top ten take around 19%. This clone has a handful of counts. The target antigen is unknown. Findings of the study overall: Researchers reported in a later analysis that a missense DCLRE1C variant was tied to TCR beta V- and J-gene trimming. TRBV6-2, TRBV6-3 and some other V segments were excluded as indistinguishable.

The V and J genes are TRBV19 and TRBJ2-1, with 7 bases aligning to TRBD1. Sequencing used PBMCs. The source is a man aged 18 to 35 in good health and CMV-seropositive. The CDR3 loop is CASSIVDRDAEQFF. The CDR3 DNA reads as TGTGCCAGTAGTATAGTAGACAGGGATGCGGAGCAGTTCTTC.